The next 27 T cell receptor beta chains were all read from a single sample in a study of PD-1 blockade in classical Hodgkin lymphoma. As to time point: newly diagnosed, previously untreated cHL patient sample. Purified CD4+ T cells were obtained from thawed PBMCs through magnetic negative selection. Data came from immunoSEQ multiplex PCR; TCRdb stores just in-frame clones and leaves some out. The sample holds some 14,000 clones, around 83% seen once. Sample: CD4+ T cells from blood. The receptors come from a human donor with classical Hodgkin lymphoma.

A single count supports this clone. The genes are TRBV7-7 and TRBJ2-5; 12 bases fit TRBD2. Germline V gene lookup returns CDR1 SSHAT and CDR2 FNYEAQ (reference sequence). V dropped 8 bases and J dropped 9; count of bases not matched to a gene: 7. The CDR3 covers 13 residues. Here the CDR3 reads CASQRLAGDPQYF. DNA of the CDR3: TGTGCCAGCCAGAGACTAGCGGGAGATCCCCAGTACTTC. Full variable domain (missing parts from reference TRBV7-7 and TRBJ2-5): GAGVSQSPRYKVTKRGQDVTLRCDPISSHATLYWYQQALGQGPEFLTYFNYEAQPDKSGLPSDRFSAERPEGSISTLTIQRTEQRDSAMYRCASQRLAGDPQYFGPGTRLLVL.

The rearrangement joins TRBV6-5 to TRBJ2-1; 13 nucleotides line up with TRBD2. Unmatched junction bases numbered 8, after V lost 4 bases and J lost 8 bases. Germline loops: CDR1 MNHEY, CDR2 SVGAGI. The CDR3 sequence is 16 residues long. CDR3 DNA: TGTGCCAGCAGTTCCCCCCGGACTAGCGGGAGTTATGAGCAGTTCTTC. It encodes CASSSPRTSGSYEQFF.

The V call is TRBV18, the J call TRBJ2-7; D is unresolved. The CDR3 sequence is 14 residues long. Germline-derived CDR1 and CDR2 are KGHSH and LQKENI. V lost 0 bases to trimming and J lost 3 bases, with 9 bases between them. CDR3 nucleotide sequence: TGTGCCAGCTCACCACCGGACGGCTACTACGAGCAGTACTTC. Amino acid sequence: CASSPPDGYYEQYF. The complete variable domain, with remaining parts taken from reference TRBV18 and TRBJ2-7, reads NAGVMQNPRHLVRRRGQEARLRCSPMKGHSHVYWYRQLPEEGLKFMVYLQKENIIDESGMPKERFSAEFPKEGPSILRIQQVVRGDSAAYFCASSPPDGYYEQYFGPGTRLTVT.

This clone was counted between two and nine times. The V and J genes are TRBV10-1 and TRBJ2-7; 9 bases match TRBD2. This CDR3 comprises 15 residues. CDR1 and CDR2 (germline): WNHNN, SYGVQD (reference sequence). The V gene end was trimmed by 3 bases and the J gene end by 1 base; junction bases not matched to a gene: 4. The chain's CDR3 is CASSEETSGSYEQYF. As DNA, the CDR3 is TGCGCCAGCAGTGAAGAGACTAGCGGTTCCTACGAGCAGTACTTC.

V is TRBV7-2 and J is TRBJ1-6; TRBD1 matches at 7 bases. V lost 4 bases, J lost 4 bases, and 1 base stayed unmatched. The CDR3 spans 14 residues. In germline, CDR1 is SGHTA, CDR2 FQGNSA. CDR3 amino acids: CASSSQGYNSPLHF. The DNA for the CDR3 is TGTGCCAGCAGCTCACAGGGGTATAATTCACCCCTCCACTTT.

The rearrangement joins TRBV7-9 to TRBJ2-7; 9 nucleotides line up with TRBD1. J gave up 4 bases and V 3 bases, and 4 bases lay outside the gene matches. The CDR3 totals 14 residues. In germline, CDR1 is SEHNR, CDR2 FQNEAQ (reference sequence). CDR3 bases: TGTGCCAGCAGCTTCGGGACAGGGTTTTACGAGCAGTACTTC. Translating gives CASSFGTGFYEQYF. The full variable domain, with the rest looked up from reference TRBV7-9 and TRBJ2-7, is DTGVSQNPRHKITKRGQNVTFRCDPISEHNRLYWYRQTLGQGPEFLTYFQNEAQLEKSRLLSDRFSAERPKGSFSTLEIQRTEQGDSAMYLCASSFGTGFYEQYFGPGTRLTVT.

The chain carries TRBV6-1 and TRBJ1-2, with a possible D match to TRBD1 (5 bases). The germline V gene encodes CDR1 MNHNS and CDR2 SASEGT. With 6 bases removed from V and 6 bases from J, the gap between germline ends came to 14 bases. The CDR3 consists of 13 residues. CDR3 protein: CASRGVYGHGYTF. The CDR3, as DNA: TGTGCCAGCAGGGGGGTTTATGGCCATGGCTACACCTTC.

This clone was seen only once. V and J are TRBV15 and TRBJ2-7; no firm D call. V dropped 0 bases and J dropped 0 bases, with 6 bases sitting between them. The CDR3 extends over 14 amino acids. From germline, CDR1 is LNHNV and CDR2 YYDKDF (reference sequence). The CDR3 spells CATSREGSSYEQYF. The CDR3, as DNA: TGTGCCACCAGCAGAGAGGGCAGCTCCTACGAGCAGTACTTC.

The sample holds a few counts of this clone. J is TRBJ2-7 and V is TRBV10-1; the match to TRBD2 covers 7 bases. From germline, CDR1 is WNHNN and CDR2 SYGVQD (reference sequence). This CDR3 has 14 residues. J lost 0 bases, V lost 11 bases, and 10 bases had no gene match. The CDR3 protein is CASSSSGTSYEQYF. The DNA of the CDR3 is TGCGCCTCATCCTCTAGCGGTACCTCCTACGAGCAGTACTTC.

The chain couples TRBV21-1 to TRBJ2-1. TRBV21-1 is deemed a pseudogene. The CDR3 length is 17 residues. The CDR3 DNA is TGTGCCAGCAGCAAAGGCACCTGTGGGGTGGCTTACAATGAGCAGTTCTTC. Its protein is CASSKGTCGVAYNEQFF.

The chain carries TRBV2 and TRBJ2-7; D perhaps matches TRBD2 (6 bases). The CDR3 totals 13 residues. V dropped 7 bases and J dropped 3 bases, with 13 bases sitting between them. CDR1 SNHLY and CDR2 FYNNEI come from the germline V gene. The CDR3: CASKRGINYEQYF. The CDR3 bases are TGTGCCAGCAAACGCGGGATCAACTACGAGCAGTACTTC. The full variable domain, its missing parts supplied by reference TRBV2 and TRBJ2-7, is EPEVTQTPSHQVTQMGQEVILRCVPISNHLYFYWYRQILGQKVEFLVSFYNNEISEKSEIFDDQFSVERPDGSNFTLKIRSTKLEDSAMYFCASKRGINYEQYFGPGTRLTVT.

This chain links TRBV27 with TRBJ1-5, with 8 positions matching TRBD1. The V and J ends lost 4 bases and 1 base, in that order; junction bases with no gene match: 9. This CDR3 has 17 amino acids. Per the germline V gene, CDR1 is MNHEY and CDR2 is SMNVEV (reference sequence). The DNA for the CDR3 is TGTGCCAGCAGTTCCCTAAGGCAGGGGGCGAGCAATCAGCCCCAGCATTTT. Translating it yields CASSSLRQGASNQPQHF.

The chain is built from TRBV28 and TRBJ2-5; 11 positions match TRBD1. The V segment lost 4 bases and the J segment 3 bases; nucleotides outside the gene matches: 10. Germline V gene data show CDR1 as MDHEN and CDR2 as SYDVKM. This CDR3 spans 17 amino acids. In DNA form, the CDR3 reads TGTGCCAGCAGTTCCCGGACAGGGGGCTCCTCAAAAGAGACCCAGTACTTC. Its translation is CASSSRTGGSSKETQYF.

V gene TRBV4-1 combines with J gene TRBJ2-2, with TRBD1 matching 8 bases. This CDR3 contains 16 residues. V lost 4 bases to trimming and J lost 5 bases; unmatched junction nucleotides: 9. In germline, CDR1 is MGHRA, CDR2 YSYEKL. This chain's CDR3 is CASSLVLDRVTGELFF. CDR3 coding DNA: TGCGCCAGCAGCCTAGTACTGGACAGGGTAACCGGGGAGCTGTTTTTT.

V gene TRBV27 combines with J gene TRBJ1-1, with 11 bases matching TRBD1. The CDR3 consists of 17 residues. V shed 6 bases, J shed 0 bases, and the junction held 9 bases outside the gene matches. CDR1 and CDR2 (germline): MNHEY, SMNVEV (reference sequence). The CDR3 sequence: CASRSGQGVSMNTEAFF. The CDR3 bases are TGTGCCAGCAGGTCGGGACAGGGGGTCTCCATGAACACTGAAGCTTTCTTT.

The V and J genes are TRBV14 and TRBJ1-1, with D possibly matching TRBD1 (5 bases). Germline V lookup: CDR1 SGHDN, CDR2 FVKESK. The length of the CDR3 is 14 residues. V was trimmed by 1 base and J by 0 bases, leaving 6 bases between them. DNA of the CDR3: TGTGCCAGCAGCCAAGCAGGGTTGAACACTGAAGCTTTCTTT. Translating gives CASSQAGLNTEAFF.

The chain recombines TRBV19 with TRBJ2-7; 7 positions match TRBD2. V lost 0 bases, J lost 3 bases, and 8 bases stayed unmatched. Looked up from germline, CDR1 is LNHDA and CDR2 is SQIVND (reference sequence). This CDR3 is built from 16 residues. CDR3 protein: CASSIDGSGAGYEQYF. The CDR3 coding sequence is TGTGCCAGTAGTATAGACGGCAGCGGGGCGGGCTACGAGCAGTACTTC.

The chain couples TRBV28 to TRBJ2-1; D not resolved. Germline assignment: CDR1 MDHEN and CDR2 SYDVKM. V was clipped by 4 bases and J by 8 bases, with 6 bases between them. The CDR3 loop spans 11 amino acids. CDR3 in DNA: TGTGCCAGCAGTTCCAGGTATGAGCAGTTCTTC. It translates to CASSSRYEQFF.

CDR3 nucleotides: TGTGCCAGCAGTACCTCCGGGGAATCACCCCTCCACTTT. Translated: CASSTSGESPLHF. V gene TRBV6-6 combines with J gene TRBJ1-6, with D unresolved. In germline, CDR1 is MNHNY, CDR2 SVGAGI (reference sequence). Trimming removed 5 bases at V and 10 bases at J, with 12 bases between. The CDR3 length is 13 residues.

In its sample, this clone was seen a few times. The chain is built from TRBV5-1 and TRBJ1-4; 10 bases fit TRBD1. CDR1 is SGHRS, CDR2 YFSETQ, per germline. The CDR3 sequence is 14 residues long. V dropped 3 bases and J dropped 8; count of bases not matched to a gene: 4. The CDR3 sequence: CASSWDRGKEKLFF. DNA of the CDR3: TGCGCCAGCAGCTGGGACAGGGGAAAGGAAAAACTGTTTTTT.

This clone was found once. The chain links TRBV7-2 to TRBJ2-6; a possible D gene is TRBD2 (6 bases). Per germline, CDR1 SGHTA and CDR2 FQGNSA. Trimming left V 2 bases short and J 1 base short, with 18 bases between. The CDR3 spans 19 residues. In DNA, the CDR3 is TGTGCCAGCAGCTTAAAGGGGAGGCTCGCTGGGTCTGGGGCCAACGTCCTGACTTTC. Its protein product is CASSLKGRLAGSGANVLTF.

This sequence joins TRBV28 and TRBJ1-2, with 7 bases aligning to TRBD1. This CDR3 region has 13 residues. The V segment lost 6 bases and the J segment 4 bases; nucleotides outside the gene matches: 5. Germline-derived CDR1 and CDR2 are MDHEN and SYDVKM. This chain's CDR3 is CASRKGQLYGYTF. The CDR3, as DNA: TGTGCCAGCAGAAAGGGACAGCTCTATGGCTACACCTTC.

The gene calls are TRBV10-2 and TRBJ2-5, with 8 nucleotides matching TRBD2. V lost 6 bases and J lost 5; bases outside the gene matches: 2. Germline values: CDR1 WSHSY, CDR2 SAAADI. The CDR3 contains 12 residues. This CDR3 reads CASSAGGETQYF. Written as DNA, the CDR3 is TGCGCCAGCAGCGCGGGAGGTGAGACCCAGTACTTC.

This sequence joins TRBV28 and TRBJ1-2; the D gene is possibly TRBD1 (6 bases). Trimming cost V 10 bases and J 0 bases, with 15 bases left between them. CDR1 and CDR2 from the germline V gene are MDHEN and SYDVKM. This CDR3 has 14 residues. The DNA of the CDR3 is TGTGCCATCCGTAGGGGGGATGCTAACTATGGCTACACCTTC. Residues: CAIRRGDANYGYTF.

The chain is built from TRBV19 and TRBJ2-5; D is uncertain. This CDR3 is 13 amino acids long. In germline, CDR1 is LNHDA, CDR2 SQIVND (reference sequence). V was shortened by 4 bases and J by 1 base, with 7 bases between the two germline ends. CDR3 loop: CASSRLGQETQYF. The CDR3 region has the DNA TGTGCCAGTAGTAGACTCGGCCAAGAGACCCAGTACTTC. Looking up the rest from reference TRBV19 and TRBJ2-5 gives the full variable domain: DGGITQSPKYLFRKEGQNVTLSCEQNLNHDAMYWYRQDPGQGLRLIYYSQIVNDFQKGDIAEGYSVSREKKESFPLTVTSAQKNPTAFYLCASSRLGQETQYFGPGTRLLVL.

The chain recombines TRBV5-1 with TRBJ2-2; no clear D. This CDR3 comprises 13 residues. Trimming stripped 3 bases from V and 5 bases from J, with 8 bases between. Germline V gene data show CDR1 as SGHRS and CDR2 as YFSETQ. The CDR3 loop reads CASSYERTGELFF. DNA for the CDR3: TGCGCCAGCAGCTATGAAAGGACCGGGGAGCTGTTTTTT.

This chain links TRBV29-1 with TRBJ2-7; TRBD1 matches 8 bases. Trimming took 6 bases from V and 0 from J; bases not matched to a gene: 7. The CDR3 length is 14 residues. Germline V gives CDR1 SQVTM, CDR2 ANQGSEA. The CDR3 sequence: CSVRGTGSSYEQYF. CDR3 bases: TGCAGCGTACGCGGGACAGGCTCCTCCTACGAGCAGTACTTC.